This TCR beta chain was recorded in a study of shared clonotypes between healthy human individuals. The germline gives CDR1 GTSNPN, CDR2 SVGIG (reference sequence). Unmatched junction bases numbered 6, after V lost 3 bases and J lost 5 bases. This CDR3 has 14 amino acids. As regards this clone: Other DNA sequences in this sample translate to the same CDR3.

Libraries were prepared by immunoSEQ multiplex PCR; TCRdb keeps only in-frame clonotypes and omits some of them. The table lists a few million clones, over 85% of them singletons. The sequence was obtained from a man aged 18 to 30 in good health. Sequenced: naive CD4+ T cells sorted from blood. Documented subset: CD45RA+ positively selected. This chain connects TRBV30 to TRBJ1-2, with TRBD1 matching over 10 bases. As DNA, the CDR3 is TGTGCCTGGAGGAGGGACAGGGGCCCTTATGGCTACACCTTC. Amino acids: CAWRRDRGPYGYTF.